This T cell receptor (beta chain) is drawn from a study of blood T cell repertoires in COVID-19. Study as a whole: From the United States, Italy and Spain came samples of acute and convalescent COVID-19. PBMCs, B-cell-depleted T cells, or T cells were the source of the cDNA or gDNA that made up the material.

Germline values: CDR1 KGHSH, CDR2 LQKENI. With V trimmed by 0 bases and J by 3 bases, 5 bases remained unmatched. The length of the CDR3 is 17 residues. The method was immunoSEQ multiplex PCR; TCRdb's version includes in-frame clones alone and lacks a portion of them. The top ten hold around 3.9% of the sample, which has around 120,000 clones, 79% seen once. Sequencing was performed on peripheral blood. V is TRBV18 and J is TRBJ2-5; 12 nucleotides line up with TRBD2. This receptor was obtained from a woman at least 80 years old with acute or convalescent COVID-19. The CDR3 loop is CASSPPSRTSGKETQYF. The CDR3 DNA is TGTGCCAGCTCACCACCGTCCCGGACTAGCGGGAAAGAGACCCAGTACTTC.